The rows below give T cell receptor beta chains drawn from one sample of a study of blood T cell repertoires in COVID-19. Sequenced by immunoSEQ multiplex PCR; TCRdb stores in-frame clones only, minus some. This table holds approximately 260,000 clones, 88% found once. Sample: peripheral blood. Every receptor here comes from an older woman with COVID-19, enrolled during active disease. Each CDR3 is given with its conserved first and last residue. D genes are given only for firm matches. Expanded clones get a size class; other rows say once, few or many, or leave the size out.

D gene	V gene	clone size	J gene	CDR3 DNA	CDR3 protein
TRBD1	TRBV19	.	TRBJ1-2	TGTGCCAGTAGTTCAAATCAGGACAGGGCCTATGGCTACACCTTC	CASSSNQDRAYGYTF
.	TRBV5-1	.	TRBJ2-2	TGCGCCAGCAGCCAAACAGTCTACACCGGGGAGCTGTTTTTT	CASSQTVYTGELFF
.	TRBV19	.	TRBJ1-5	TGTGCCAGTATCCGAGACAGCTATAGCAATCAGCCCCAGCATTTT	CASIRDSYSNQPQHF
.	TRBV3-1/TRBV3-2	once	TRBJ2-1	TGTGCCAGCAGCCAGAGCTATACGAGCTCCTACAATGAGCAGTTCTTC	CASSQSYTSSYNEQFF
.	TRBV7-9	.	TRBJ2-7	TGTGCCAGCAGCTTAGGGGACACCCAAGAGCAGTACTTC	CASSLGDTQEQYF
.	TRBV6-2/TRBV6-3	.	TRBJ2-7	TGTGCCAGCAGCCCTACGACAGAGAGAGCCTACGAGCAGTACTTC	CASSPTTERAYEQYF
TRBD1	TRBV10-3	.	TRBJ1-2	TGTGCCATCAGGATTACAGGGGCAAATGGCTACACCTTC	CAIRITGANGYTF
.	TRBV6-5	.	TRBJ1-3	TGTGCCAGCAGTTACGGGGGGGCATACTTGGACACCATATATTTT	CASSYGGAYLDTIYF
.	TRBV10-3	.	TRBJ1-2	TGTGCCATCGGGCGGCCCTCGGGGGGCGCAAACTATGGCTACACCTTC	CAIGRPSGGANYGYTF
TRBD2	TRBV3-1/TRBV3-2	.	TRBJ2-1	TGTGCCAGCAGCCAGGGACTAGGGCTTTACAATGAGCAGTTCTTC	CASSQGLGLYNEQFF
TRBD2	TRBV4-1	.	TRBJ2-3	TGCGCCAGCAGCCAAGATCCGGGAGGGGAGGCGGATACGCAGTATTTT	CASSQDPGGEADTQYF
TRBD1	TRBV19	.	TRBJ2-7	TGTGCCAGTAGTAGCGGGACAGGGAAATCCTACGAGCAGTACTTC	CASSSGTGKSYEQYF
.	TRBV20-1	.	TRBJ1-1	TGCAGTGCCACCCTCGGCACTGAAGCTTTCTTT	CSATLGTEAFF
.	TRBV7-2	.	TRBJ2-3	TGTGCCAGCAGCTTAAGGCTAGCAGATACGCAGTATTTT	CASSLRLADTQYF
TRBD2	TRBV7-3	.	TRBJ2-2	TGTGCCAGCAGCCACCTAGCGGGAGCGGACACCGGGGAGCTGTTTTTT	CASSHLAGADTGELFF
TRBD2	TRBV5-1	.	TRBJ2-1	TGCGCCAGCAGCTGGGGATTGGGGACTAGCGGCAACAATGAGCAGTTCTTC	CASSWGLGTSGNNEQFF
.	TRBV4-1	.	TRBJ2-7	TGCGCCAGCAGCCAAGGAGAGCCAGGGACCTACGAGCAGTACTTC	CASSQGEPGTYEQYF
.	TRBV30	.	TRBJ2-3	TGTGCCTGGAGTAAAAAGCGGGACAACACAGATACGCAGTATTTT	CAWSKKRDNTDTQYF
.	TRBV7-9	.	TRBJ1-1	TGTGCCAGCAGCAAGACCAGGGAGGGAGAAGCTTTCTTT	CASSKTREGEAFF
TRBD2	TRBV5-1	once	TRBJ2-1	TGCGCCAGCAGCTGGACTAGCGGGAAGGTTGAGCAGTTCTTC	CASSWTSGKVEQFF
TRBD2	TRBV30	.	TRBJ2-3	TGTGCCTGGAGTGTCCGTACTAGCGGGAGGGCCGGCGCAGATACGCAGTATTTT	CAWSVRTSGRAGADTQYF
.	TRBV18	.	TRBJ1-1	TGTGCCAGCTCACCGTTTTTGGACAGAACTTGGAACACTGAAGCTTTCTTT	CASSPFLDRTWNTEAFF
TRBD1	TRBV19	.	TRBJ1-3	TGTGCCAGTAGTACAGGGGGATCTGGAAACACCATATATTTT	CASSTGGSGNTIYF
.	TRBV7-9	.	TRBJ2-7	TGTGCCAGCAGCCAAGTAGTCTCGGCTGGAGGCGAGCAGTACTTC	CASSQVVSAGGEQYF
.	TRBV6-5	.	TRBJ2-3	TGTGCCAGCAGGGACAGAGTCACAGATACGCAGTATTTT	CASRDRVTDTQYF
.	TRBV19	.	TRBJ2-5	TGTGCCAGTAGTATGGGGACTCTACAAGAGACCCAGTACTTC	CASSMGTLQETQYF
.	TRBV7-6	.	TRBJ2-6	TGTGCCAGCAGCCCGCCGGGGGCTGGGGCCAACGTCCTGACTTTC	CASSPPGAGANVLTF
.	TRBV7-6	.	TRBJ1-3	TGTGCCAGCAGCTTAGACGGTTGGTACTCTGGAAACACCATATATTTT	CASSLDGWYSGNTIYF
.	TRBV4-2	.	TRBJ1-1	TGTGCCAGCAGCCAAGTGAAAGGCAGGGGGAACACTGAAGCTTTCTTT	CASSQVKGRGNTEAFF
.	TRBV20-1	.	TRBJ2-5	TGCAGTGCTAGTGGGGGAGGAGGCGAGGAGACCCAGTACTTC	CSASGGGGEETQYF
.	TRBV30	.	TRBJ2-2	TGTGCCTGGAGAGCAGGCCAAGGGGTCGGGGAGCTGTTTTTT	CAWRAGQGVGELFF
TRBD1	TRBV5-1	.	TRBJ1-4	TGCGCCAGCAGCTTGAGGACAGGGGTTTCAGAAAAACTGTTTTTT	CASSLRTGVSEKLFF
.	TRBV19	.	TRBJ2-7	TGTGCCAGTAGTATCGGGACAAATTACTACGAGCAGTACTTC	CASSIGTNYYEQYF
.	TRBV7-9	.	TRBJ1-2	TGTGCCAGCAGCATGGACAGATACGGCTACACCTTC	CASSMDRYGYTF
TRBD2	TRBV3-1/TRBV3-2	.	TRBJ2-7	TGTGCCAGCAGCCTTAGCGGGCCTACCTACGAGCAGTACTTC	CASSLSGPTYEQYF
TRBD1	TRBV9	.	TRBJ1-2	TGTGCCAGCAGCGTAGGGGACAGTTATGGCTACACCTTC	CASSVGDSYGYTF
.	TRBV24-1	.	TRBJ2-1	TGTGCCACCAGTGATCTGCCTAGCGTTGAGCAGTTCTTC	CATSDLPSVEQFF
.	TRBV4-2	.	TRBJ2-7	TGTGCCAGCAGCCAAGATGGCGGCGGTGGTACTGGGAGGGGGAATTACGAGCAGTACTTC	CASSQDGGGGTGRGNYEQYF
.	TRBV5-8	.	TRBJ2-7	TGTGCCAGCAGCTTTACCTACGAGCAGTACTTC	CASSFTYEQYF
.	TRBV10-1	.	TRBJ2-1	TGCGCCAGGCGAAGACTCCCCAATGAGCAGTTCTTC	CARRRLPNEQFF
TRBD2	TRBV24-1	.	TRBJ2-5	TGTGCCACCAGTGACCGAAGCGGGAGGGCTCAATTTCGGGAGACCCAGTACTTC	CATSDRSGRAQFRETQYF
.	TRBV6-5	.	TRBJ2-1	TGTGCCAGCAGTAACCGGGACGGGGGTGCCAATGAGCAGTTCTTC	CASSNRDGGANEQFF
TRBD1	TRBV6-1	.	TRBJ1-2	TGTGCCAGCAGTGAATTTAACAGGGGAGACGGCTACACCTTC	CASSEFNRGDGYTF
TRBD2	TRBV7-6	.	TRBJ2-5	TGTGCCAGCAGCTTCCGTCCCCAAGAGACTAGCGGGAGGGTAGGAAAGACCCAGTACTTC	CASSFRPQETSGRVGKTQYF
TRBD2	TRBV3-1/TRBV3-2	.	TRBJ2-1	TGTGCCAGCAGCGAGAGCGGGAGGGCCCGAAATGAGCAGTTCTTC	CASSESGRARNEQFF
.	TRBV7-9	.	TRBJ1-5	TGTGCCAGCAGCCCTCAGGGGAGTTGGGATCAGCCCCAGCATTTT	CASSPQGSWDQPQHF
.	TRBV9	.	TRBJ2-1	TGTGCCAGCAGCGTCGGGGTAATAGACAATGAGCAGTTCTTC	CASSVGVIDNEQFF
.	TRBV6-1	.	TRBJ1-3	TGTGCCAGCAGTGAGGGGCACGGAAACACCATATATTTT	CASSEGHGNTIYF
.	TRBV5-4	.	TRBJ2-3	TGTGCCAGCAGACTGTCCGGGACTGCCACAGATACGCAGTATTTT	CASRLSGTATDTQYF
TRBD2	TRBV19	once	TRBJ2-4	TGTGCCAGTAGTTGGCGGGAGGGCAAAAACATTCAGTACTTC	CASSWREGKNIQYF
.	TRBV30	.	TRBJ1-4	TGTGCCTGGAGTGTACTCTTAGGTCAGGGTGAAAAACTGTTTTTT	CAWSVLLGQGEKLFF
.	TRBV5-1	few	TRBJ2-7	TGCGCCAGCAGCCCGGGTCCTGGGAGCTCCTACGAGCAGTACTTC	CASSPGPGSSYEQYF
TRBD1	TRBV18	few	TRBJ1-6	TGTGCCAGCTCAAAAGGACAGGGTAATTCACCCCTCCACTTT	CASSKGQGNSPLHF
.	TRBV7-2	.	TRBJ2-7	TGTGCCAGCAGCTTAGGAGGGGGGGACGAGCAGTACTTC	CASSLGGGDEQYF